The 5 T cell receptor beta chains below were found in one sample sequenced in a study of technical replicates of blood from a handful of donors. Method: immunoSEQ multiplex PCR; TCRdb's copy keeps in-frame clones and lacks some. Among roughly 50,000 clones listed, around 93% were seen once. Sample: PBMCs. These receptors originate from a human donor in good health. Some clones in this sample may be carry-over from other donors' samples.

The V gene is TRBV7-2, the J gene TRBJ2-1, with a tentative D call TRBD2 (5 bases). The CDR3 sequence is 15 residues long. Trimming stripped 1 base from V and 0 bases from J, with 7 bases between. Per germline, CDR1 SGHTA and CDR2 FQGNSA. This CDR3 reads CASSLDRGSYNEQFF. The CDR3 nucleotides are TGTGCCAGCAGCTTAGACCGGGGCTCCTACAATGAGCAGTTCTTC. Full variable domain (missing parts from reference TRBV7-2 and TRBJ2-1): GAGVSQSPSNKVTEKGKDVELRCDPISGHTALYWYRQSLGQGLEFLIYFQGNSAPDKSGLPSDRFSAERTGGSVSTLTIQRTQQEDSAVYLCASSLDRGSYNEQFFGPGTRLTVL.

This clone was seen a few times. This chain joins TRBV2 and TRBJ2-2; TRBD1 is a possible D gene (5 bases). Trimming cost V 4 bases and J 0 bases, with 6 bases left between them. The germline CDR1 and CDR2 sequences are SNHLY and FYNNEI. The CDR3 contains 14 residues. The CDR3 sequence: CASSARANTGELFF. CDR3 DNA sequence: TGTGCCAGCAGTGCCAGGGCGAACACCGGGGAGCTGTTTTTT.

The chain has TRBV6-5 and TRBJ2-7; 7 bases fit TRBD1. V was pared by 5 bases and J by 7 bases, with 11 bases of the junction left unmatched. Germline CDR1 reads MNHEY; CDR2 reads SVGAGI. The CDR3 is 14 residues long. CDR3 residues: CASSLTRDSWEQYF. CDR3 nucleotides: TGTGCCAGCAGTCTCACTCGGGACAGTTGGGAGCAGTACTTC.

The CDR3 DNA follows: TGTGCCAGCAGTTACGGGACAGGGGGCTCCTACGAGCAGTACTTC. Translation gives CASSYGTGGSYEQYF. V usage is TRBV6-5 and J usage is TRBJ2-7; 11 positions agree with TRBD1. This CDR3 spans 15 amino acids. J lost 0 bases, V lost 2 bases, and 0 bases had no gene match. Germline CDR1 MNHEY, CDR2 SVGAGI.

The chain carries TRBV25-1 and TRBJ2-7; 7 bases fit TRBD1. The CDR3 extends over 14 amino acids. Trimming removed 6 bases from V and 0 bases from J; junction bases left unmatched: 5. The germline CDR1 and CDR2 sequences are MGHDK and SYGVNS. The CDR3 loop reads CASRAGTDSYEQYF. DNA for the CDR3: TGTGCCAGCAGGGCCGGGACAGACTCCTACGAGCAGTACTTC.